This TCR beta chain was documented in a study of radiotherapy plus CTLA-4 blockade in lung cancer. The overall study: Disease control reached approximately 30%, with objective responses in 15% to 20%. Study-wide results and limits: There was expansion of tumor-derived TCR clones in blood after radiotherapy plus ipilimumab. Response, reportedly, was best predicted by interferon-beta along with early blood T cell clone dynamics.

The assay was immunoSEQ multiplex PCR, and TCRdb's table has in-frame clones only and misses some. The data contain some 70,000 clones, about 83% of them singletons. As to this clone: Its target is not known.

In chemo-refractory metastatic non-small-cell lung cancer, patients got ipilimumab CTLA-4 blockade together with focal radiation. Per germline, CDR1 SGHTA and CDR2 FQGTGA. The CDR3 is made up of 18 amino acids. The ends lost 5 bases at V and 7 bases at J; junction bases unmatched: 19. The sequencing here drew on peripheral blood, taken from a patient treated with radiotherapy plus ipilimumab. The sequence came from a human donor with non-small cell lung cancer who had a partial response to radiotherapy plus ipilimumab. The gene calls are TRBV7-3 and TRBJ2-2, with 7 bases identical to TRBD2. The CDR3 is CASSPTGRGRAEGGELFF. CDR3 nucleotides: TGTGCCAGCAGCCCAACGGGGCGAGGGAGGGCCGAGGGCGGGGAGCTGTTTTTT.